A single sample gave rise to the 6 T cell receptor beta chains below, sequenced in a study of T cells in tuberculosis. The protocol was immunoSEQ multiplex PCR, while the TCRdb copy is restricted to in-frame clones and leaves out a portion. The sample records roughly 35,000 clones, 90% to 95% being singletons. Time point defined: new active TB diagnosis, blood taken before or within 7 days of starting treatment. Sample: PBMCs, taken at tuberculosis diagnosis. Receptors were obtained from an adult with tuberculosis. Some clones in this sample may be carry-over from other donors' samples.

The chain is built from TRBV9 and TRBJ1-4, with a weak D call TRBD1 (5 bases). The CDR3 length is 15 residues. Germline CDR1 SGDLS, CDR2 YYNGEE. Trimming cost V 3 bases and J 4 bases, with 13 bases left between them. The DNA of the CDR3 is TGTGCCAGCAGCGCCCAATGGGGGGGTAATGAAAAACTGTTTTTT. Its translation: CASSAQWGGNEKLFF. Full variable domain (missing parts from reference TRBV9 and TRBJ1-4): DSGVTQTPKHLITATGQRVTLRCSPRSGDLSVYWYQQSLDQGLQFLIQYYNGEERAKGNILERFSAQQFPDLHSELNLSSLELGDSALYFCASSAQWGGNEKLFFGSGTQLSVL.

This chain joins TRBV9 and TRBJ2-7; D unclear. The CDR3 is made up of 15 amino acids. V gave up 0 bases and J gave up 5 bases, with 15 bases separating them. Germline values: CDR1 SGDLS, CDR2 YYNGEE. The DNA for the CDR3 is TGTGCCAGCAGCGTAGGTCTAGAGGTTTTCCACGAGCAGTACTTC. Its translation is CASSVGLEVFHEQYF.

CDR3 coding DNA: TGCGCCAGCAGCCAAGATAGGGGGCAGGGGGCTTATGGCTACACCTTC. This gives the protein CASSQDRGQGAYGYTF. V usage is TRBV4-1 and J usage is TRBJ1-2; the match to TRBD1 covers 8 bases. V gave up 0 bases and J gave up 5 bases; unmatched junction bases: 8. CDR1 MGHRA and CDR2 YSYEKL come from the germline V gene. The length of the CDR3 is 16 residues.

The CDR3 loop reads CASSQGVYGYTF. CDR3 sequence (DNA): TGTGCCAGCAGTCAGGGGGTTTATGGCTACACCTTC. The gene calls are TRBV2 and TRBJ1-2; TRBD1 matches 7 bases. The CDR3 totals 12 residues. Per germline, CDR1 SNHLY and CDR2 FYNNEI. The ends lost 5 bases at V and 5 bases at J; junction bases unmatched: 2.

The sample holds a few counts of this clone. The chain is built from TRBV7-9 and TRBJ1-5, with a tentative D call TRBD1 (6 bases). CDR1 SEHNR and CDR2 FQNEAQ come from the germline V gene (reference sequence). The CDR3 loop spans 17 amino acids. The V and J ends lost 5 bases and 1 base respectively, with 18 bases between them. The CDR3 DNA reads as TGTGCCAGCAGCACCTCCCGGGGGGCTAGGAGCAATCAGCCCCAGCATTTT. Its translation: CASSTSRGARSNQPQHF.

This clone was seen more than once but under ten times. The genes are TRBV6-1 and TRBJ1-1; tentatively, D is TRBD1 (6 bases). The CDR3 spans 13 residues. Trimming cost V 2 bases and J 6 bases, with 10 bases left between them. Germline loops: CDR1 MNHNS, CDR2 SASEGT. The CDR3 spells CASSERTAPEAFF. DNA for the CDR3: TGTGCCAGCAGTGAAAGGACAGCACCTGAAGCTTTCTTT.